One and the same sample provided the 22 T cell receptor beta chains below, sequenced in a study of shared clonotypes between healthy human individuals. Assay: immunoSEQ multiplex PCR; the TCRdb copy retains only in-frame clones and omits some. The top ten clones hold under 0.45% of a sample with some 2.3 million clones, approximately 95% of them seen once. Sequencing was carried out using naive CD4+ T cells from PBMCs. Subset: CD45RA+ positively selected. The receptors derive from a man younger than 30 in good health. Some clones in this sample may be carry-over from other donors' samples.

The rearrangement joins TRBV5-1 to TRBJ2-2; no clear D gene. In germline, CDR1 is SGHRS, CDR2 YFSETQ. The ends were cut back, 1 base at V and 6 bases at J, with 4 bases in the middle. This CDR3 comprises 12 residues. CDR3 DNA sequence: TGCGCCAGCAGCTTGACCGCCGGGGAGCTGTTTTTT. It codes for CASSLTAGELFF.

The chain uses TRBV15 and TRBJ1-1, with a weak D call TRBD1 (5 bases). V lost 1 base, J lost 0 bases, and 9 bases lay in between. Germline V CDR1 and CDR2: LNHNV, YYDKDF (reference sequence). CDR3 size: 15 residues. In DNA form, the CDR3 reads TGTGCCACCAGCAGAGCCGGGGCCTTGAACACTGAAGCTTTCTTT. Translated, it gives CATSRAGALNTEAFF. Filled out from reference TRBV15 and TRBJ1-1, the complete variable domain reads DAMVIQNPRYQVTQFGKPVTLSCSQTLNHNVMYWYQQKSSQAPKLLFHYYDKDFNNEADTPDNFQSRRPNTSFCFLDIRSPGLGDTAMYLCATSRAGALNTEAFFGQGTRLTVV.

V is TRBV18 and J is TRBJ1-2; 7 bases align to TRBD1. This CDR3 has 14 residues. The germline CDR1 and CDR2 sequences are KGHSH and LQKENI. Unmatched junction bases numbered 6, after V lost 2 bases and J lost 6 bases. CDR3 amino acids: CASSPSLTGDGYTF. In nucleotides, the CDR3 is TGTGCCAGCTCACCAAGCCTTACAGGGGATGGCTACACCTTC.

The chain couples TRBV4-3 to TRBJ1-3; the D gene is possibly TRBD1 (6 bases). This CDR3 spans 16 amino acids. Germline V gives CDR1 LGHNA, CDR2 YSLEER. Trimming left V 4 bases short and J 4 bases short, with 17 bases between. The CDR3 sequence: CASSREGEVGGNTIYF. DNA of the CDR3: TGCGCCAGCAGCCGAGAGGGGGAGGTAGGAGGAAACACCATATATTTT.

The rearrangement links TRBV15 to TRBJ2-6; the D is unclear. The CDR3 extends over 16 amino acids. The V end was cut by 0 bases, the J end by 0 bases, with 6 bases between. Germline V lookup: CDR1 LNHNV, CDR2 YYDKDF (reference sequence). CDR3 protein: CATSRDRHSGANVLTF. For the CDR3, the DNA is TGTGCCACCAGCAGAGATCGGCACTCTGGGGCCAACGTCCTGACTTTC.

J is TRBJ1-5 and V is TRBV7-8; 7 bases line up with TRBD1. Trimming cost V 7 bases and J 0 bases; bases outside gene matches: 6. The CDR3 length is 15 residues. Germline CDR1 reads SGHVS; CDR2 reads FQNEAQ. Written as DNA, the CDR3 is TGTGCCAGCAATCAGGGGGGATATAGCAATCAGCCCCAGCATTTT. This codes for CASNQGGYSNQPQHF.

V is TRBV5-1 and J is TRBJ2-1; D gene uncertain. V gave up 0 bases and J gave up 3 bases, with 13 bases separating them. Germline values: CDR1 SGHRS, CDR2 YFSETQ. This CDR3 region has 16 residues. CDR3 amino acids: CASSLVVGNSYNEQFF. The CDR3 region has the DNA TGCGCCAGCAGCTTGGTCGTGGGGAATAGCTACAATGAGCAGTTCTTC.

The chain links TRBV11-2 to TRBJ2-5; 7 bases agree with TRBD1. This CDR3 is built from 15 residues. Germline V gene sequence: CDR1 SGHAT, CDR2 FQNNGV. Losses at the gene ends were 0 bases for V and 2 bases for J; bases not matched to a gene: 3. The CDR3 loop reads CASSLDGRGQETQYF. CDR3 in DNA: TGTGCCAGCAGCTTAGATGGCAGGGGGCAAGAGACCCAGTACTTC. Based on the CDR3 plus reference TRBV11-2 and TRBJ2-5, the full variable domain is EAGVAQSPRYKIIEKRQSVAFWCNPISGHATLYWYQQILGQGPKLLIQFQNNGVVDDSQLPKDRFSAERLKGVDSTLKIQPAKLEDSAVYLCASSLDGRGQETQYFGPGTRLLVL.

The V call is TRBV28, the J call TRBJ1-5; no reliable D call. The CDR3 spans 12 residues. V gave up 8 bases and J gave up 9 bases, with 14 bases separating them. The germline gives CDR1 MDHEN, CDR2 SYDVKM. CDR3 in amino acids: CASRSSLGPQHF. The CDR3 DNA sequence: TGTGCCAGCCGGAGTTCACTTGGGCCCCAGCATTTT.

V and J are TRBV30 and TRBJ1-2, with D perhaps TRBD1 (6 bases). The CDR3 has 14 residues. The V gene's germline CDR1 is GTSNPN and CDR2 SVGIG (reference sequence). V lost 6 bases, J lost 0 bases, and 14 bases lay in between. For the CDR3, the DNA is TGTGCCTGCAACAGGGCAGGGACTAACTATGGCTACACCTTC. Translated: CACNRAGTNYGYTF. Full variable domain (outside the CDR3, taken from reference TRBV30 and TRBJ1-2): SQTIHQWPATLVQPVGSPLSLECTVEGTSNPNLYWYRQAAGRGLQLLFYSVGIGQISSEVPQNLSASRPQDRQFILSSKKLLLSDSGFYLCACNRAGTNYGYTFGSGTRLTVV.

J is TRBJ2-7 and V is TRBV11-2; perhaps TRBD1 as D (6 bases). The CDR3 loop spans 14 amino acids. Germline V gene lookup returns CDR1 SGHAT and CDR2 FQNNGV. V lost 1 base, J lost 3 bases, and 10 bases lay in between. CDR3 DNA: TGTGCCAGCAGCTTAGGGACAGCCGTCTACGAGCAGTACTTC. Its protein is CASSLGTAVYEQYF.

The DNA for the CDR3 is TGCGCCAGCAGCTTTGATTGGCAGGATGAAAAACTGTTTTTT. Residues: CASSFDWQDEKLFF. V usage is TRBV5-1 and J usage is TRBJ1-4; the D is unclear. V lost 2 bases and J lost 6, with 11 bases in between. CDR1 and CDR2 from the germline V gene are SGHRS and YFSETQ. The CDR3 has 14 residues.

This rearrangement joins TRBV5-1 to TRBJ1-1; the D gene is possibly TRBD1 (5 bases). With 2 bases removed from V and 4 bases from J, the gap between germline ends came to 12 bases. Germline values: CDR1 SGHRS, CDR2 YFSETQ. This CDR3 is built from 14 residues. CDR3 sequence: CASSFSIGGTEAFF. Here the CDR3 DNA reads TGCGCCAGCAGCTTTTCAATTGGGGGCACTGAAGCTTTCTTT.

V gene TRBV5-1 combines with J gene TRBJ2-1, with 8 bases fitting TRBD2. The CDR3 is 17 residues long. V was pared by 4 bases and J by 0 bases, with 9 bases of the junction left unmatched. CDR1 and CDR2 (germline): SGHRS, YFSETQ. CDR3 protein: CASSLPGLASSYNEQFF. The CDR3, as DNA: TGCGCCAGCAGCCTGCCCGGACTAGCCAGCTCCTACAATGAGCAGTTCTTC.

The CDR3 protein is CASGAGTPRNTIYF. The CDR3 DNA sequence: TGCGCCAGCGGGGCGGGGACACCAAGAAACACCATATATTTT. The rearrangement links TRBV10-1 to TRBJ1-3; D is perhaps TRBD1 (6 bases). The germline gives CDR1 WNHNN, CDR2 SYGVQD (reference sequence). V gave up 8 bases and J gave up 5 bases, with 16 bases separating them. The CDR3 covers 14 residues.

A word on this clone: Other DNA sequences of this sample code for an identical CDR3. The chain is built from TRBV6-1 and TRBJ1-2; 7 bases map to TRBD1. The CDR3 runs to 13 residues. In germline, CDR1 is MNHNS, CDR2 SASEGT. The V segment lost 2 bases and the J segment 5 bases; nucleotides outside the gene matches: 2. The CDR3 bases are TGTGCCAGCAGTGAACGACAGGGTTATGGCTACACCTTC. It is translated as CASSERQGYGYTF.

In DNA, the CDR3 is TGCGCCAGCAGTGATGCGGCGGCTCACTACAATGAGCAGTTCTTC. As protein: CASSDAAAHYNEQFF. This sequence joins TRBV10-2 and TRBJ2-1; D gene uncertain. There are 15 residues in the CDR3. Germline CDR1 reads WSHSY; CDR2 reads SAAADI. Trimming took 3 bases from V and 3 from J, leaving 12 bases between them.

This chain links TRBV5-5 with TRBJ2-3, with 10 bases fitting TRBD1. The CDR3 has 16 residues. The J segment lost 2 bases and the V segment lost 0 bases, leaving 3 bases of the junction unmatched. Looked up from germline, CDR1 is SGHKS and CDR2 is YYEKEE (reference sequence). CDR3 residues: CASSLAGTGATDTQYF. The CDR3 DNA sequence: TGTGCCAGCAGCTTGGCCGGGACAGGGGCCACAGATACGCAGTATTTT.

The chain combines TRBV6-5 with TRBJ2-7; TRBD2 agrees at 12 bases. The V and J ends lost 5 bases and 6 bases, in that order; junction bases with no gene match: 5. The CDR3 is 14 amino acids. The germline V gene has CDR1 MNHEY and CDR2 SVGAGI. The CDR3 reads CASSPPGLAGEQYF. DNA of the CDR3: TGTGCCAGCAGTCCCCCGGGACTAGCGGGCGAGCAGTACTTC.

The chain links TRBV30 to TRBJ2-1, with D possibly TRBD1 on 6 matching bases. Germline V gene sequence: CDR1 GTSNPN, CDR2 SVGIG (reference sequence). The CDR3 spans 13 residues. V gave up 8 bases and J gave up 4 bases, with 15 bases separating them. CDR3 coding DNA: TGTGCCGGTCGGCACAGGGCTTACAATGAGCAGTTCTTC. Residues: CAGRHRAYNEQFF.

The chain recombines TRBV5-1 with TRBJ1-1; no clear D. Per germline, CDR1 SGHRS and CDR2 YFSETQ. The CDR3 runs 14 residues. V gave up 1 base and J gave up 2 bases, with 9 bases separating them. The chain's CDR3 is CASSLITANTEAFF. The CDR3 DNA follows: TGCGCCAGCAGCTTGATAACAGCTAACACTGAAGCTTTCTTT.

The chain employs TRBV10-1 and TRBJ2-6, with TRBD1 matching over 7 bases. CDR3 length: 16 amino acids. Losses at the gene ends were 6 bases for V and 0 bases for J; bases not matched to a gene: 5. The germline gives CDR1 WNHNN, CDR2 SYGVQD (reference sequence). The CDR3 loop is CASREDRTSGANVLTF. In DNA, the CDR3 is TGCGCCAGCAGAGAGGACAGGACCTCTGGGGCCAACGTCCTGACTTTC.